This TCR beta chain emerged from a study of cytomegalovirus exposure and HLA in healthy donors. 60 Vbeta and 13 Jbeta primers were used in PCR. Clones were sequenced by immunoSEQ multiplex PCR, and TCRdb holds only the in-frame ones, with some missing. The table has around 150,000 clones, over 75% seen once; the top ten hold about 4.3%. Trimming at V came to 6 bases and at J to 5 bases, leaving 9 bases not matched to a gene. Germline CDR1 and CDR2: MGHRA and YSYEKL. This CDR3 spans 15 amino acids. The sequence came from a man between 25 and 39 years old in good health. Specimen: PBMCs. J is TRBJ2-1 and V is TRBV4-1, with 8 bases fitting TRBD1. CDR3 sequence: CASRSPGTGNNEQFF. Written as DNA, the CDR3 is TGCGCCAGCAGATCCCCCGGGACAGGCAACAATGAGCAGTTCTTC.